This entry is about one TCR beta chain. Germline CDR1 is ENHRY and CDR2 is SYGVKD. The length of the CDR3 is 14 residues. The V end lost 4 bases, the J end lost 5 bases, and 15 bases lay between the germline ends. This record belongs to a study of cytomegalovirus exposure and HLA in healthy donors. The PCR employed 60 Vbeta primers together with 13 Jbeta primers. TCRdb's table, derived via immunoSEQ multiplex PCR, lists solely in-frame clones and lacks some. The sample lists about 250,000 clones, 75% to 90% occurring once. The TCR comes from a girl aged 2-10 years in good health and CMV-seronegative. The sequenced material came from PBMCs. V usage is TRBV10-3 and J usage is TRBJ2-7; a weak D match, TRBD2 (5 bases). This CDR3 is CAISVRSGWNEQYF. The CDR3 region has the DNA TGTGCCATCAGTGTTCGTTCGGGGTGGAACGAGCAGTACTTC.